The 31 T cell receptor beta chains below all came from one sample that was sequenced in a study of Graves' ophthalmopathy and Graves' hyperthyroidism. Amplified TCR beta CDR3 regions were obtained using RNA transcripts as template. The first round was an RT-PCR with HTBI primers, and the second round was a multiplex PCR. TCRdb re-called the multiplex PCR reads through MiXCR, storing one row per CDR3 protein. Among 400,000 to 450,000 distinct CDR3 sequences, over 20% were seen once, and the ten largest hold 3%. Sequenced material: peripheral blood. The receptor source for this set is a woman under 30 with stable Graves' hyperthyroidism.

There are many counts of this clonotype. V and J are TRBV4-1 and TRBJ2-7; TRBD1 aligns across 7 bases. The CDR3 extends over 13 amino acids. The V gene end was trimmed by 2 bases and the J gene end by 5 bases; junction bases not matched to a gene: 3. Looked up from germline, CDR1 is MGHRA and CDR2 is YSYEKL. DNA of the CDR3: TGCGCCAGCAGCCAACTGACAGGGCACGAGCAGTACTTC. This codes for CASSQLTGHEQYF.

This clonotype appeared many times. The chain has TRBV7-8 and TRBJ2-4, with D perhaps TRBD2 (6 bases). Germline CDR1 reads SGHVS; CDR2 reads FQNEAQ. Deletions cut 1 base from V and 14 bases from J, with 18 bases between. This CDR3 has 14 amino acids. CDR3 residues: CASSLGRLGRTKYF. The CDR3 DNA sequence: TGTGCCAGCAGCTTAGGGAGACTAGGCCGCACTAAGTACTTC.

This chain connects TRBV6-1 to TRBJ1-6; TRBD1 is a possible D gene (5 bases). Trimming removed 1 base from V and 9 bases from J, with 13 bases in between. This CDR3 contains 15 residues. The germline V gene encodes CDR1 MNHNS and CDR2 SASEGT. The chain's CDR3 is CASSEGTGRPSPLHF. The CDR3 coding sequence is TGTGCCAGCAGTGAAGGGACGGGGCGGCCTTCACCCCTCCACTTT.

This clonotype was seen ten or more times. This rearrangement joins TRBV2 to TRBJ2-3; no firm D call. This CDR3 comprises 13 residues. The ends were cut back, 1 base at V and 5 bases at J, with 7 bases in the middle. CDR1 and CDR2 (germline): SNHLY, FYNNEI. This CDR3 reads CASSEEQLDTQYF. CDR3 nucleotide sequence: TGTGCCAGCAGTGAAGAGCAGTTAGATACGCAGTATTTT.

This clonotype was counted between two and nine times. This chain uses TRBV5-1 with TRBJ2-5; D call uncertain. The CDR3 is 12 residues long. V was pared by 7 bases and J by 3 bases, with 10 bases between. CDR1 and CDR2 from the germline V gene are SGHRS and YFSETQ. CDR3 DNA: TGCGCCAGCGGAACTCATGAAGAGACCCAGTACTTC. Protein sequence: CASGTHEETQYF.

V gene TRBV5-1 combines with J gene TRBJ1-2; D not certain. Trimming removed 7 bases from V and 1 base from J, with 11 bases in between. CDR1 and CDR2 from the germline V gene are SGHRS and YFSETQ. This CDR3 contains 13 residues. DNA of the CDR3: TGCGCCAGCCATGCGGGCGATAACTATGGCTACACCTTC. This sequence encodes CASHAGDNYGYTF.

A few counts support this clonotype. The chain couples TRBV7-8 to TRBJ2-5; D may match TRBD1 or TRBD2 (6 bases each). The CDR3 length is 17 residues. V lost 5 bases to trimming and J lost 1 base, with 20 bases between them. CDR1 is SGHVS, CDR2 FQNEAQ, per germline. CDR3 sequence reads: CASSEGEDRRLQETQYF. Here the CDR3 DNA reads TGTGCCAGCAGCGAGGGGGAGGACCGCCGACTCCAAGAGACCCAGTACTTC.

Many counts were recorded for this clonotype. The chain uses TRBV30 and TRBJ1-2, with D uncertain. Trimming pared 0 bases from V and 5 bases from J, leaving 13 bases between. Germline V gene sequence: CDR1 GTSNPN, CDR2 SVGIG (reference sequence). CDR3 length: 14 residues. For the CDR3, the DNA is TGTGCCTGGAGTGTAGAAGGGAAGCGATATGGCTACACCTTC. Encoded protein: CAWSVEGKRYGYTF.

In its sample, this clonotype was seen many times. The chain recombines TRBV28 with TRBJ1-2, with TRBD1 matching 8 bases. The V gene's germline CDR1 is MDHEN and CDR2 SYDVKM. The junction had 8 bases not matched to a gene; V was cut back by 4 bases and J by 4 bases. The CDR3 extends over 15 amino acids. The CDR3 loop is CASSSRQGPGYGYTF. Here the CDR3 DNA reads TGTGCCAGCAGTTCTCGACAGGGGCCTGGCTATGGCTACACCTTC.

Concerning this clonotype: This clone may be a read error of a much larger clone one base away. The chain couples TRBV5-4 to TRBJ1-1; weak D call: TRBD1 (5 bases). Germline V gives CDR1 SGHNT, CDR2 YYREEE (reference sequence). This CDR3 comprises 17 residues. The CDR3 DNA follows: TGTGCCAGCAGCTTGGCGGGGGGACTGTCCATTAACACTGAATCTTTCTTT. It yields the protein CASSLAGGLSINTESFF.

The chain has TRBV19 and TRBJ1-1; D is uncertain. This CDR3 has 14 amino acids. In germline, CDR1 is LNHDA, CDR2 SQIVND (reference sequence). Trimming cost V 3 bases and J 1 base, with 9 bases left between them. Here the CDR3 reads CASSMVAGNTEAFF. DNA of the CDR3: TGTGCCAGTAGTATGGTGGCGGGGAACACTGAAGCTTTCTTT.

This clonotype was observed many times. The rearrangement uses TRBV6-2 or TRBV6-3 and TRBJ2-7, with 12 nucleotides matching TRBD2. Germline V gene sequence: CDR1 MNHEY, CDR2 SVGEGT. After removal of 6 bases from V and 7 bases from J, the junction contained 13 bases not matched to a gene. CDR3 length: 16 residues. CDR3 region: CASSQGGLAGSEEQYF. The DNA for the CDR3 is TGTGCCAGCAGCCAAGGCGGACTAGCGGGATCGGAAGAGCAGTACTTC.

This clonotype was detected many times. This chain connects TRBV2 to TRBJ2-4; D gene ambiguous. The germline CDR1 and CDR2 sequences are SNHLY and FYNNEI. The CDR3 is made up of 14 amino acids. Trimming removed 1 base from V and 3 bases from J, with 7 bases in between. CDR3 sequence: CASSEGLDKNIQYF. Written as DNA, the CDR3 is TGTGCCAGCAGTGAAGGACTGGACAAAAACATTCAGTACTTC.

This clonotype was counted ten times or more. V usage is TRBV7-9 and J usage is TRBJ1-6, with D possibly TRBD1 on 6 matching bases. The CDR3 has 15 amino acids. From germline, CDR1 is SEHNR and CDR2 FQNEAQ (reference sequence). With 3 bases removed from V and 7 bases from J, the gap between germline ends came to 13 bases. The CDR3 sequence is CASSLSTGRNSPLHF. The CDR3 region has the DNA TGTGCCAGCAGCTTGTCGACAGGCCGGAATTCACCCCTCCACTTT.

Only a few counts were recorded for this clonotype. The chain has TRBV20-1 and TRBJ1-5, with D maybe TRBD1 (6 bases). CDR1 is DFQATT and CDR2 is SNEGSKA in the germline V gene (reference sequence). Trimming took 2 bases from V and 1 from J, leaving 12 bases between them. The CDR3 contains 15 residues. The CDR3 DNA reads TGCAGTGCTAGAAGGCGAGGGGGGAGCAATCAGCCCCAGCATTTT. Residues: CSARRRGGSNQPQHF.

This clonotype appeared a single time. The CDR3 DNA is TGCAGTGCTAGAGGAATGGAGACCCAGTACTTC. It encodes CSARGMETQYF. This chain links TRBV20-1 with TRBJ2-5; D is undetermined. Trimming left V 1 base short and J 5 bases short, with 5 bases between. CDR1 and CDR2 (germline): DFQATT, SNEGSKA (reference sequence). This CDR3 is 11 amino acids long.

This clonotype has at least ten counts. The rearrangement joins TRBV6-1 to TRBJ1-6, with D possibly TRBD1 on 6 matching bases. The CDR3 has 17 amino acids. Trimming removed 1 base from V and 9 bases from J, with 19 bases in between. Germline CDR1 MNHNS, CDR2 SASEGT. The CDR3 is CASSEVYREIRGSPLHF. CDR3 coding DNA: TGTGCCAGCAGTGAAGTCTACAGGGAGATAAGAGGTTCACCCCTCCACTTT.

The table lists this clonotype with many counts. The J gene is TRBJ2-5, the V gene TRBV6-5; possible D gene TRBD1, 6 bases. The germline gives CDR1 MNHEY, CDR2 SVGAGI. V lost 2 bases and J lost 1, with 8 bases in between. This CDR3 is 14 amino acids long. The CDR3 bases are TGTGCCAGCAGTTACGGGACACTCCAAGAGACCCAGTACTTC. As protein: CASSYGTLQETQYF.

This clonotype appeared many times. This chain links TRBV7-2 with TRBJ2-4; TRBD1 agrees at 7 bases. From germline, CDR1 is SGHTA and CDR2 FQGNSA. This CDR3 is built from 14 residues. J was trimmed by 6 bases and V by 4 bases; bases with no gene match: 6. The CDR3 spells CASSSQGLRNIQYF. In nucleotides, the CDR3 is TGTGCCAGCAGCTCACAGGGGCTTAGAAACATTCAGTACTTC.

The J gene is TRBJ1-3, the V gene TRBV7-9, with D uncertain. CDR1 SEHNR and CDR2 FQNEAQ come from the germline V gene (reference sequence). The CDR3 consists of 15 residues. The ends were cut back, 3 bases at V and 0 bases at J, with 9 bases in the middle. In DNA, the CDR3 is TGTGCCAGCAGCTTCCCCACAGTCTCTGGAAACACCATATATTTT. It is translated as CASSFPTVSGNTIYF.

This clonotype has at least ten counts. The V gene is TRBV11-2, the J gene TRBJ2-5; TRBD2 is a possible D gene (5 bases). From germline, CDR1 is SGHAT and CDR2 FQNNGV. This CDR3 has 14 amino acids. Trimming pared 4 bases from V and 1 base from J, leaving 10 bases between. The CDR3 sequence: CASSSSGPQETQYF. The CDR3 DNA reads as TGTGCCAGCAGCTCGAGCGGACCCCAAGAGACCCAGTACTTC.

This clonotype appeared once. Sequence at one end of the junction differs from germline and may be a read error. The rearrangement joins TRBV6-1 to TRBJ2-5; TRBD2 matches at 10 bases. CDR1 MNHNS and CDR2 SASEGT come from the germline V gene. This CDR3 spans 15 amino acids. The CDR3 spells CASSELAGVRETRYF. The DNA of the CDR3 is TGTGCCAGCAGTGAACTAGCGGGAGTAAGGGAGACCCGGTACTTC.

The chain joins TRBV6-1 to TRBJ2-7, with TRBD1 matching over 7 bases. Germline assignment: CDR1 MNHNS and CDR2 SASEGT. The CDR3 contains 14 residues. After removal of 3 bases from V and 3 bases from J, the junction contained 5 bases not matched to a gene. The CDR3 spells CASSDRQGGYEQYF. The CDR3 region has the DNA TGTGCCAGCAGTGACCGACAGGGCGGCTACGAGCAGTACTTC.

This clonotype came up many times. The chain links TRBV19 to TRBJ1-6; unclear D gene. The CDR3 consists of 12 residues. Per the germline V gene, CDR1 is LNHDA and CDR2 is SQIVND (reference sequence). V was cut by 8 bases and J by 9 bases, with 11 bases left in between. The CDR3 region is CASSARGSPLHF. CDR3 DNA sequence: TGTGCCAGTTCTGCCCGTGGTTCACCCCTCCACTTT.

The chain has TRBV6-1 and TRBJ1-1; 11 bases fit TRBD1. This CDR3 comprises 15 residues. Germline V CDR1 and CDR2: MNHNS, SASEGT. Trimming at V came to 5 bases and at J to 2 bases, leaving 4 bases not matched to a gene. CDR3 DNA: TGTGCCAGCAGTACCCGGACAGGGGGCAACACTGAAGCTTTCTTT. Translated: CASSTRTGGNTEAFF.

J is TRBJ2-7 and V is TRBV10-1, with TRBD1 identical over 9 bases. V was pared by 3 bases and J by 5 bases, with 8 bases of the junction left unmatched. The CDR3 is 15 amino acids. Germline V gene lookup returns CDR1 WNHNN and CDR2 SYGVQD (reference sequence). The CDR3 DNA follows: TGCGCCAGCAGTGAAATCGGGACAGGGCACCACGAGCAGTACTTC. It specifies CASSEIGTGHHEQYF.

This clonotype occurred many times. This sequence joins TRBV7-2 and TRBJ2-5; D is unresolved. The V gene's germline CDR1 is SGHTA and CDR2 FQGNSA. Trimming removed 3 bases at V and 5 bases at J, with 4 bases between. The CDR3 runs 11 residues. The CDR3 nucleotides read TGTGCCAGCAGCTTCTATGAGACCCAGTACTTC. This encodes CASSFYETQYF.

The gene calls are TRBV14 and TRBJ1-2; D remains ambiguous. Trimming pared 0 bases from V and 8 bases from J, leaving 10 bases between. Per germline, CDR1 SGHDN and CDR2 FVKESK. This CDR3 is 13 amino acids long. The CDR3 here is CASSQDWGGGYTF. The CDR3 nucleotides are TGTGCCAGCAGCCAAGATTGGGGAGGCGGCTACACCTTC.

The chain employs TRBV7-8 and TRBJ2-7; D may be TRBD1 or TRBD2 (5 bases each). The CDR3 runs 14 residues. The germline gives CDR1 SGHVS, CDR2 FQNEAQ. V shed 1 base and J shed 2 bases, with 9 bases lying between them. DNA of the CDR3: TGTGCCAGCAGCTTAGGGGGGTCGGCCTACGAGCAGTACTTC. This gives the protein CASSLGGSAYEQYF. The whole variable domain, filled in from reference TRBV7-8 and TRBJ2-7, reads GAGVSQSPRYKVAKRGQDVALRCDPISGHVSLFWYQQALGQGPEFLTYFQNEAQLDKSGLPSDRFFAERPEGSVSTLKIQRTQQEDSAVYLCASSLGGSAYEQYFGPGTRLTVT.

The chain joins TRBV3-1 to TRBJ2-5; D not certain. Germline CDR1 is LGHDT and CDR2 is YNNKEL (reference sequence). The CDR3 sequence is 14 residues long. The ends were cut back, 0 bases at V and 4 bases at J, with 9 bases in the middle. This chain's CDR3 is CASSQDWSSETQYF. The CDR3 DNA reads TGTGCCAGCAGCCAAGATTGGTCGTCAGAGACCCAGTACTTC.

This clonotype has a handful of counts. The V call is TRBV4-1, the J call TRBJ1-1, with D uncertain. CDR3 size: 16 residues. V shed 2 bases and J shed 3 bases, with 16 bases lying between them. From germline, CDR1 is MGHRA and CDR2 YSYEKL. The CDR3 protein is CASSQFEFRTHTEAFF. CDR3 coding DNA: TGCGCCAGCAGCCAATTCGAGTTTCGGACGCACACTGAAGCTTTCTTT.